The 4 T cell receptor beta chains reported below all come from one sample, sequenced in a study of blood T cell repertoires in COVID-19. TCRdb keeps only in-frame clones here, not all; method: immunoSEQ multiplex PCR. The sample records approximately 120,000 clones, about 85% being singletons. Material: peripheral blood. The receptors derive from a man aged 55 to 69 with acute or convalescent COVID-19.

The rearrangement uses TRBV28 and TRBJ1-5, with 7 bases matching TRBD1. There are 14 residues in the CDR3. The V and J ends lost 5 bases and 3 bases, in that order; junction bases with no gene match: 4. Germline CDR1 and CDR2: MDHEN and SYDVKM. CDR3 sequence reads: CASSQGVVNQPQHF. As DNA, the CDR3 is TGTGCCAGCAGTCAGGGGGTAGTCAATCAGCCCCAGCATTTT.

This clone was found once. The CDR3 protein is CATSPGEGRAIEQFF. CDR3 DNA sequence: TGTGCCACCAGTCCAGGGGAGGGAAGGGCCATTGAGCAGTTCTTC. The chain joins TRBV24-1 to TRBJ2-1; possibly TRBD2 for D (7 bases). Germline values: CDR1 KGHDR, CDR2 SFDVKD. V lost 6 bases, J lost 9 bases, and 20 bases lay in between. CDR3 size: 15 residues.

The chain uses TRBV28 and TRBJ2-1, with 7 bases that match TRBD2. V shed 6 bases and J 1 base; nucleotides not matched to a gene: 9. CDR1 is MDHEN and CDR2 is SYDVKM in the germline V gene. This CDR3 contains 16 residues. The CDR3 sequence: CASRHGLGSSYNEQFF. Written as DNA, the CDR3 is TGTGCCAGCAGACACGGACTAGGTTCATCCTACAATGAGCAGTTCTTC.

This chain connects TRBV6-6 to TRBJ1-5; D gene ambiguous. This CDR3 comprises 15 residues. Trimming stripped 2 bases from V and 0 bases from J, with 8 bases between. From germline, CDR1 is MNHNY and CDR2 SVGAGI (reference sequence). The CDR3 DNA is TGTGCCAGCAGTTACGGAGGGTATAGCAATCAGCCCCAGCATTTT. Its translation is CASSYGGYSNQPQHF.